This record looks at one T cell receptor (beta chain) sequence and its context. Its antigen is unidentified. The authors took one heparinised blood draw, averaging roughly 120 mL, from each donor. There are 19 residues in the CDR3. V gave up 0 bases and J gave up 12 bases; unmatched junction bases: 21. Germline V gene data show CDR1 as SGHDN and CDR2 as FVKESK. The entry originates in a study of beta chain features in type 1 diabetes. Study-wide results and caveats: The study found moderately but significantly shorter TCRB CDR3s in all four CD4+ subsets of Type 1 diabetes patients.

TCRB transcripts that were expressed got sequenced, as all of the isolated RNA had been reverse transcribed. The protocol was immunoSEQ multiplex PCR, while the TCRdb copy is restricted to in-frame clones and leaves out a portion. The data hold roughly 340,000 clones, with around 13% observed a single time. Sequencing input: naive CD4+ T cells from blood. The source of this sequence is a woman younger than 30 with type 1 diabetes. J is TRBJ2-1 and V is TRBV14; 9 nucleotides align to TRBD2. CDR3 protein: CASSQDQVGGVTSGFMQFF. The CDR3, as DNA: TGTGCCAGCAGCCAAGATCAAGTAGGGGGGGTGACTAGCGGATTTATGCAGTTCTTC.